Each of the 7 T cell receptor beta chains below was sequenced from the same sample in a study of spatial heterogeneity in lung cancer. Whole-study findings and limits: For expanded intratumoral alpha and beta TCRs, counts tracked tumor mutation counts.

The time point here: sample taken at primary tumor resection. TCRdb reanalysed the 5' RACE reads using MiXCR and keeps one entry per CDR3 protein. The repertoire holds some 8,700 distinct CDR3 sequences, with around 5.4% as singletons. Their antigens are not known. The sequencing used lung tumor tissue, collected at surgery. Receptor source: a male donor with early-stage non-small cell lung cancer.

This rearrangement joins TRBV2 to TRBJ1-5; weak D call: TRBD1 (6 bases). Per germline, CDR1 SNHLY and CDR2 FYNNEI. V lost 8 bases to trimming and J lost 3 bases, with 11 bases between them. This CDR3 region has 13 residues. The CDR3 sequence: CASRGQPNQPQHF. The CDR3 bases are TGTGCCAGCCGTGGACAGCCCAATCAGCCCCAGCATTTT. Combining the CDR3 with reference TRBV2 and TRBJ1-5 gives the whole variable domain EPEVTQTPSHQVTQMGQEVILRCVPISNHLYFYWYRQILGQKVEFLVSFYNNEISEKSEIFDDQFSVERPDGSNFTLKIRSTKLEDSAMYFCASRGQPNQPQHFGDGTRLSIL.

The chain recombines TRBV3-1 with TRBJ1-4, with D hard to call. This CDR3 contains 16 residues. The germline V gene has CDR1 LGHDT and CDR2 YNNKEL (reference sequence). V was shortened by 3 bases and J by 5 bases, with 16 bases between the two germline ends. CDR3 in amino acids: CASSQSDPSGNEKLFF. CDR3 DNA sequence: TGTGCCAGCAGCCAGTCGGATCCCTCGGGAAATGAAAAACTGTTTTTT.

This clonotype rates as medium-sized. The V call is TRBV6-6, the J call TRBJ1-3, with D uncertain. In germline, CDR1 is MNHNY, CDR2 SVGAGI (reference sequence). This CDR3 is built from 13 residues. Between the trimmed V and J ends, which lost 5 bases and 0 bases, there was a span of 5 bases. This CDR3 reads CASSDNSGNTIYF. The DNA for the CDR3 is TGTGCCAGCAGTGACAACTCTGGAAACACCATATATTTT.

This clonotype showed up many times. The chain combines TRBV7-9 with TRBJ1-6, with D tentatively TRBD1 (5 bases). The germline CDR1 and CDR2 sequences are SEHNR and FQNEAQ (reference sequence). The CDR3 sequence is 16 residues long. Between the trimmed V and J ends, which lost 1 base and 12 bases, there was a span of 19 bases. The CDR3 loop reads CASSLGVGTLDLPLHF. CDR3 DNA: TGTGCCAGCAGCTTAGGTGTTGGGACCTTAGATCTACCCCTCCACTTT.

In this sample, this clonotype is medium-sized. The chain combines TRBV5-1 with TRBJ2-5; 8 positions agree with TRBD1. Losses at the gene ends were 7 bases for V and 3 bases for J; bases not matched to a gene: 5. The CDR3 has 13 residues. Germline CDR1 SGHRS, CDR2 YFSETQ. CDR3 DNA: TGCGCCAGCCAAGGGACAGGTGAAGAGACCCAGTACTTC. Residues: CASQGTGEETQYF.

This clonotype was found many times. The rearrangement links TRBV5-6 to TRBJ1-5; no definite D call. Trimming took off 3 bases at V and 2 bases at J, with 9 bases between the two ends. The CDR3 sequence is 14 residues long. Germline values: CDR1 SGHDT, CDR2 YYEEEE. In DNA form, the CDR3 reads TGTGCCAGCAGCTCCCCGCGGGGCAATCAGCCCCAGCATTTT. This translates into CASSSPRGNQPQHF.

By sample fraction, this clonotype is medium-sized (0.01 to 0.1%). The chain links TRBV5-5 to TRBJ1-2; no firm D call. Germline lookup yields CDR1 SGHKS and CDR2 YYEKEE (reference sequence). The V end was cut by 2 bases, the J end by 5 bases, with 13 bases between. The CDR3 runs 14 residues. CDR3: CASSFESVDYGYTF. CDR3 DNA: TGTGCCAGCAGCTTTGAGTCAGTTGATTATGGCTACACCTTC.